Below, 12 T cell receptor beta chains from the same sample are listed, as sequenced in a study of vaccination effects on CD4 cells after COVID-19. Method: immunoSEQ multiplex PCR; TCRdb's copy keeps in-frame clones and lacks some. The sample has tens of thousands of clones; under 80% are singletons. Researchers isolated CD4+ T cells once approximately eleven days of culture had elapsed. Vaccination of participants consisted of two doses of either the BNT162b2 or mRNA-1273 vaccine. These receptors' targets are unknown. The specimen comprised CD4+ T cells from PBMCs cultured without peptide, sampled after COVID-19 vaccination. The receptors derive from a human donor who received a COVID-19 vaccine.

The gene calls are TRBV2 and TRBJ2-7; TRBD1 is a possible D gene (6 bases). The CDR3 extends over 12 amino acids. Trimming took 2 bases from V and 7 from J, leaving 9 bases between them. Germline assignment: CDR1 SNHLY and CDR2 FYNNEI. CDR3 region: CASSERDKEQYV. The DNA of the CDR3 is TGTGCCAGCAGTGAACGGGACAAAGAGCAGTACGTC.

This sequence joins TRBV7-2 and TRBJ1-1; tentative D call: TRBD1 (5 bases). The CDR3 loop spans 13 amino acids. In germline, CDR1 is SGHTA, CDR2 FQGNSA. The V gene lost 5 bases and the J gene lost 4 bases, with 11 bases spanning the gap. CDR3 sequence reads: CASSLGPLTEAFF. CDR3 in DNA: TGTGCCAGCAGCCTGGGACCGCTCACTGAAGCTTTCTTT. The full variable domain, rest sourced from reference TRBV7-2 and TRBJ1-1, is GAGVSQSPSNKVTEKGKDVELRCDPISGHTALYWYRQSLGQGLEFLIYFQGNSAPDKSGLPSDRFSAERTGGSVSTLTIQRTQQEDSAVYLCASSLGPLTEAFFGQGTRLTVV.

The chain recombines TRBV12-5 with TRBJ1-5, with D maybe TRBD1 (6 bases). Germline V gene data show CDR1 as LGHNT and CDR2 as FRNRAP. The ends were cut back, 6 bases at V and 6 bases at J, with 15 bases in the middle. This CDR3 has 14 residues. The CDR3 is CASGGGGTVQPQHF. The CDR3 nucleotides are TGTGCTAGTGGCGGGGGGGGCACGGTTCAGCCCCAGCATTTT.

The table lists this clone with a few counts. This chain uses TRBV18 with TRBJ2-1, with TRBD1 matching over 7 bases. V was clipped by 6 bases and J by 7 bases; unmatched bases: 12. The CDR3 loop spans 15 amino acids. Germline V CDR1 and CDR2: KGHSH, LQKENI. Written as DNA, the CDR3 is TGTGCCAGCTCCGATTCGGGGACAGCGAGGAATGAGCAGTTCTTC. This sequence encodes CASSDSGTARNEQFF.

The chain employs TRBV30 and TRBJ2-7, with TRBD1 matching over 7 bases. The CDR3 contains 11 residues. CDR1 GTSNPN and CDR2 SVGIG come from the germline V gene (reference sequence). J gave up 12 bases and V 2 bases, and 7 bases lay outside the gene matches. This CDR3 reads CAWSTGQLLYV. The CDR3 bases are TGTGCCTGGAGTACGGGACAGTTACTGTACGTC.

This clone was found a few times. J is TRBJ2-3 and V is TRBV19; D is perhaps TRBD2 (6 bases). The CDR3 is 16 amino acids. Germline-derived CDR1 and CDR2 are LNHDA and SQIVND (reference sequence). With 7 bases removed from V and 11 bases from J, the gap between germline ends came to 28 bases. The CDR3 reads CASTKRPGGISFGQYF. The DNA of the CDR3 is TGTGCCAGTACCAAACGTCCGGGCGGGATCTCCTTTGGGCAGTATTTT.

This chain connects TRBV4-1 to TRBJ2-3, with D uncertain. The CDR3 extends over 16 amino acids. Trimming removed 1 base at V and 0 bases at J, with 11 bases between. The germline gives CDR1 MGHRA, CDR2 YSYEKL. CDR3 bases: TGCGCCAGCAGCCAAGTGGAAGGGCTGAGCACAGATACGCAGTATTTT. This sequence encodes CASSQVEGLSTDTQYF.

The rearrangement links TRBV24-1 to TRBJ1-1; 9 positions agree with TRBD1. CDR3 length: 17 residues. Per germline, CDR1 KGHDR and CDR2 SFDVKD. The ends lost 4 bases at V and 2 bases at J; junction bases unmatched: 10. CDR3 bases: TGTGCCACCAGTGACGGGGACAGGGCGGGTCGCAACACTGAAGCTTTCTTT. Its protein is CATSDGDRAGRNTEAFF.

In its sample, this clone was seen once. The genes are TRBV4-1 and TRBJ2-1, with 9 nucleotides matching TRBD1. Trimming cost V 4 bases and J 4 bases; bases outside gene matches: 2. Germline V gene data show CDR1 as MGHRA and CDR2 as YSYEKL. The CDR3 covers 14 residues. The DNA for the CDR3 is TGCGCCAGCAGCCGGGGGACAGGGTACAATGAGCAGTTCTTC. As protein: CASSRGTGYNEQFF.

This chain links TRBV7-8 with TRBJ2-5; TRBD1 might be the D (7 bases). Germline loops: CDR1 SGHVS, CDR2 FQNEAQ. CDR3 length: 18 amino acids. V was cut by 3 bases and J by 4 bases, with 24 bases left in between. CDR3 sequence (DNA): TGTGCCAGCAGCTTGCGGGAAAGGACAGGTTTTGGTGGAGAGACCCAGTACTTC. Translating gives CASSLRERTGFGGETQYF.

The gene calls are TRBV7-9 and TRBJ1-1; possibly TRBD1 for D (5 bases). There are 17 residues in the CDR3. V shed 1 base and J shed 2 bases, with 17 bases lying between them. Germline V gives CDR1 SEHNR, CDR2 FQNEAQ (reference sequence). The CDR3, as DNA: TGTGCCAGCAGCTTAGTCTTGACAGCAGACTCAAACACTGAAGCTTTCTTT. This codes for CASSLVLTADSNTEAFF.

V is TRBV7-9 and J is TRBJ1-1; D call uncertain. CDR1 and CDR2 from the germline V gene are SEHNR and FQNEAQ (reference sequence). Trimming shortened V by 3 bases and J by 5 bases, and 10 bases separated the two germline ends. This CDR3 has 13 residues. CDR3 in DNA: TGTGCCAGCAGCTTTGTTCAAGGAACTGAAGCTTTCTTT. It codes for CASSFVQGTEAFF.